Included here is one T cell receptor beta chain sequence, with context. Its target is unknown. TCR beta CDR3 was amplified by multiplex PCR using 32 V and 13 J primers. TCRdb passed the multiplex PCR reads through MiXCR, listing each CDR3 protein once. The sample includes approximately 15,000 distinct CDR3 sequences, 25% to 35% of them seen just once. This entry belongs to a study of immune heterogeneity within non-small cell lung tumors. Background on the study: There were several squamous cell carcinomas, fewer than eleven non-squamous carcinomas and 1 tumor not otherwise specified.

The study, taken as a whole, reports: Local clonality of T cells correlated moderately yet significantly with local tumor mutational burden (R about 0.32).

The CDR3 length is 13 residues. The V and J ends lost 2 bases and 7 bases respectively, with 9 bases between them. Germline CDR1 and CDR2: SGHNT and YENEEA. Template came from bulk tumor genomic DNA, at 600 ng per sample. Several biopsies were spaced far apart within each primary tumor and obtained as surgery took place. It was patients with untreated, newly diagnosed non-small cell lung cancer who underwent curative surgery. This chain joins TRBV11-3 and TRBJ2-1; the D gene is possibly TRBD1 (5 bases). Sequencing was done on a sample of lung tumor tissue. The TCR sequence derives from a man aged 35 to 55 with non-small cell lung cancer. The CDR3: CASSLQGTNEQFF. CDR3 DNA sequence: TGTGCCAGCAGCTTACAGGGTACGAATGAGCAGTTCTTC. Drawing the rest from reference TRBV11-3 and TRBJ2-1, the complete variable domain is EAGVVQSPRYKIIEKKQPVAFWCNPISGHNTLYWYLQNLGQGPELLIRYENEEAVDDSQLPKDRFSAERLKGVDSTLKIQPAELGDSAVYLCASSLQGTNEQFFGPGTRLTVL.